Presented here are 10 T cell receptor beta chains from one specimen sequenced in a study of shared clonotypes between healthy human individuals. The assay was immunoSEQ multiplex PCR, and TCRdb's table has in-frame clones only and misses some. The sample comprises some 2,500,000 clones, 85% to 95% of which are singletons, and roughly 0.34% rests with the top ten. The sample taken for sequencing was naive CD4+ T cells from PBMCs. Described subset: CD45RA+ positively selected. These receptors came from a man younger than 30 in good health. Some clones in this sample may be carry-over from other donors' samples.

This clone is a singleton in its sample. This rearrangement joins TRBV5-5 to TRBJ1-5; D not resolved. The CDR3 contains 15 residues. V lost 3 bases and J 0 bases, leaving 10 bases between the germline ends. Germline CDR1 and CDR2: SGHKS and YYEKEE (reference sequence). CDR3: CASSSQLNSNQPQHF. CDR3 nucleotide sequence: TGTGCCAGCAGCTCGCAGTTGAATAGCAATCAGCCCCAGCATTTT.

The V call is TRBV5-1, the J call TRBJ1-1; D is perhaps TRBD1 (6 bases). The V end was cut by 4 bases, the J end by 0 bases, with 19 bases between. From germline, CDR1 is SGHRS and CDR2 YFSETQ. CDR3 length equals 17 residues. The CDR3 is CASSPLAGVGVNTEAFF. The CDR3 nucleotides read TGCGCCAGCAGCCCCCTCGCAGGGGTGGGGGTGAACACTGAAGCTTTCTTT.

The chain couples TRBV28 to TRBJ2-1, with TRBD2 matching over 13 bases. V was pared by 6 bases and J by 6 bases, with 11 bases of the junction left unmatched. The CDR3 totals 17 residues. Germline V gene data show CDR1 as MDHEN and CDR2 as SYDVKM. The CDR3 sequence is CASRENVGLAGVNEQFF. Written as DNA, the CDR3 is TGTGCCAGCAGAGAGAACGTTGGACTAGCGGGAGTCAATGAGCAGTTCTTC.

The CDR3 here is CASSFGTAGDTEAFF. The DNA of the CDR3 is TGCGCCAGCAGCTTTGGGACGGCGGGGGACACTGAAGCTTTCTTT. The gene calls are TRBV5-1 and TRBJ1-1, with D possibly being TRBD1 (5 bases). CDR1 SGHRS and CDR2 YFSETQ come from the germline V gene. V was trimmed by 2 bases and J by 3 bases, leaving 14 bases between them. This CDR3 is 15 amino acids long.

The V gene is TRBV25-1, the J gene TRBJ2-7; 11 bases map to TRBD1. There are 17 residues in the CDR3. Germline V gene data show CDR1 as MGHDK and CDR2 as SYGVNS. With 4 bases clipped from V and 3 bases from J, the junction kept 11 bases outside the gene matches. The CDR3 sequence is CASSALFRDRGNYEQYF. In DNA form, the CDR3 reads TGTGCCAGCAGTGCTTTGTTCCGGGACAGGGGGAACTACGAGCAGTACTTC.

In this sample, this clone turned up a few times. DNA of the CDR3: TGTGCCAGCAGCGTAGGAGGATGGGAGGGCTACACCTTC. Its translation is CASSVGGWEGYTF. This rearrangement joins TRBV9 to TRBJ1-2; D gene uncertain. The germline CDR1 and CDR2 sequences are SGDLS and YYNGEE. The CDR3 contains 13 residues. Deletions cut 0 bases from V and 8 bases from J, with 11 bases between.

J is TRBJ1-4 and V is TRBV11-2, with D unclear. This CDR3 is built from 16 residues. V lost 1 base and J 8 bases, leaving 17 bases between the germline ends. Germline V gives CDR1 SGHAT, CDR2 FQNNGV. CDR3 residues: CASSLVFYGSGEKLFF. The DNA for the CDR3 is TGTGCCAGCAGCTTAGTTTTTTACGGCTCTGGGGAAAAACTGTTTTTT.

The rearrangement joins TRBV9 to TRBJ1-4; D is ambiguous. Germline loops: CDR1 SGDLS, CDR2 YYNGEE. The CDR3 runs 14 residues. V lost 0 bases and J 5 bases, leaving 8 bases between the germline ends. CDR3 in DNA: TGTGCCAGCAGCGTAGGGCGGCACAATGAAAAACTGTTTTTT. This encodes CASSVGRHNEKLFF.

This sequence joins TRBV5-6 and TRBJ2-3; D is possibly TRBD2 (5 bases). The CDR3 is 14 amino acids. Germline CDR1 reads SGHDT; CDR2 reads YYEEEE. Trimming stripped 3 bases from V and 14 bases from J, with 22 bases between. DNA of the CDR3: TGTGCCAGCAGCTCAAGGAGGCGGGCGGGTTTTCGGTATTTT. It specifies CASSSRRRAGFRYF.

This rearrangement joins TRBV9 to TRBJ1-3; D is unresolved. The germline CDR1 and CDR2 sequences are SGDLS and YYNGEE. The V gene lost 0 bases and the J gene lost 6 bases, with 10 bases spanning the gap. The CDR3 has 14 amino acids. The CDR3 is CASSVDGQKNTIYF. The CDR3 DNA sequence: TGTGCCAGCAGCGTAGACGGGCAAAAAAACACCATATATTTT.